These 11 T cell receptor beta chains were all obtained from the same sample, sequenced in a study of T cell changes during pregnancy in multiple sclerosis. Only in-frame clones appear in the TCRdb table, and some are missing; sequencing was by immunoSEQ multiplex PCR. Of tens of thousands of clones in the sample, approximately 90% were seen once. The sequencing here drew on peripheral blood, taken in the third trimester of pregnancy. Receptor source: a female donor with multiple sclerosis, enrolled in a pregnancy study.

This chain connects TRBV5-1 to TRBJ2-3; TRBD1 matches at 8 bases. Germline trimming cut 3 bases from V and 2 bases from J; bases unmatched to any gene: 5. Germline assignment: CDR1 SGHRS and CDR2 YFSETQ. This CDR3 spans 15 amino acids. The CDR3 sequence is CASSSGQGNTDTQYF. The CDR3 region has the DNA TGCGCCAGCAGCTCAGGACAGGGCAACACAGATACGCAGTATTTT.

The chain carries TRBV19 and TRBJ1-2, with D tentatively TRBD1 (6 bases). This CDR3 spans 16 amino acids. The V gene's germline CDR1 is LNHDA and CDR2 SQIVND (reference sequence). With 5 bases removed from V and 0 bases from J, the gap between germline ends came to 16 bases. CDR3 in amino acids: CASSPSAGGPNYGYTF. As DNA, the CDR3 is TGTGCCAGTAGTCCATCGGCCGGGGGGCCTAACTATGGCTACACCTTC.

This clone was seen only once. The rearrangement uses TRBV5-4 and TRBJ1-1, with D possibly matching TRBD1 (5 bases). The CDR3 runs 16 residues. Germline values: CDR1 SGHNT, CDR2 YYREEE (reference sequence). Trimming pared 2 bases from V and 0 bases from J, leaving 14 bases between. The CDR3 is CASSLGSRQLNTEAFF. The CDR3 nucleotides are TGTGCCAGCAGCTTAGGGTCCCGACAGCTGAACACTGAAGCTTTCTTT.

V usage is TRBV19 and J usage is TRBJ2-2; 7 bases agree with TRBD1. The CDR3 extends over 15 amino acids. Germline V CDR1 and CDR2: LNHDA, SQIVND (reference sequence). V shed 6 bases, J shed 0 bases, and the junction held 4 bases outside the gene matches. The CDR3 DNA reads TGTGCCAGTAGACCGGGACAGACGAACACCGGGGAGCTGTTTTTT. Translated: CASRPGQTNTGELFF.

The chain uses TRBV5-6 and TRBJ2-3, with 7 bases matching TRBD1. Trimming at V came to 4 bases and at J to 0 bases, leaving 14 bases not matched to a gene. Germline CDR1 is SGHDT and CDR2 is YYEEEE. The CDR3 loop spans 18 amino acids. CDR3 bases: TGTGCCAGCAGCGGTACCGGGACAGAATTAACTAGCACAGATACGCAGTATTTT. Protein product: CASSGTGTELTSTDTQYF.

The gene calls are TRBV7-9 and TRBJ2-7; 9 bases are a match to TRBD1. The junction had 14 bases not matched to a gene; V was cut back by 4 bases and J by 10 bases. Germline values: CDR1 SEHNR, CDR2 FQNEAQ (reference sequence). The length of the CDR3 is 15 residues. CDR3 sequence: CASSSVDRGYITQYF. The CDR3, as DNA: TGTGCCAGCAGCTCAGTGGACAGGGGATATATTACACAGTACTTC.

The chain couples TRBV28 to TRBJ1-1; D ambiguous. Deletions cut 2 bases from V and 6 bases from J, with 10 bases between. Germline V lookup: CDR1 MDHEN, CDR2 SYDVKM. The CDR3 loop spans 13 amino acids. CDR3: CASSLIQAPEAFF. In nucleotides, the CDR3 is TGTGCCAGCAGTTTAATCCAGGCACCTGAAGCTTTCTTT.

The gene calls are TRBV15 and TRBJ2-7, with TRBD1 matching 7 bases. Germline assignment: CDR1 LNHNV and CDR2 YYDKDF (reference sequence). V shed 2 bases, J shed 5 bases, and the junction held 6 bases outside the gene matches. The CDR3 consists of 14 residues. The CDR3 here is CATSRQQGYDEQYF. In DNA form, the CDR3 reads TGTGCCACCAGCAGACAACAGGGGTATGACGAGCAGTACTTC.

The rearrangement links TRBV5-1 to TRBJ1-2, with 11 bases lining up with TRBD1. This CDR3 region has 13 residues. Looked up from germline, CDR1 is SGHRS and CDR2 is YFSETQ. V lost 4 bases, J lost 8 bases, and 4 bases stayed unmatched. The CDR3 region is CASSPGQGEGYTF. The CDR3 bases are TGCGCCAGCAGCCCGGGACAGGGGGAGGGCTACACCTTC.

This chain uses TRBV30 with TRBJ2-3; D is unclear. The V and J ends lost 1 base and 8 bases respectively, with 16 bases between them. Per the germline V gene, CDR1 is GTSNPN and CDR2 is SVGIG (reference sequence). The CDR3 sequence is 14 residues long. In DNA, the CDR3 is TGTGCCTGGAGTGGTGGATTTCCTTCGGGTACGCAGTATTTT. Amino acid sequence: CAWSGGFPSGTQYF.

In its sample, this clone was seen once. V is TRBV10-3 and J is TRBJ2-1; TRBD2 matches at 9 bases. Trimming removed 6 bases from V and 9 bases from J; junction bases left unmatched: 9. The CDR3 sequence is 14 residues long. The germline gives CDR1 ENHRY, CDR2 SYGVKD. The CDR3 region is CAIRRERGEGEQFF. CDR3 DNA: TGTGCCATCAGGCGCGAGCGGGGGGAGGGTGAGCAGTTCTTC.